Here is one T cell receptor (beta chain) with its context. The antigen is unknown. This sample was taken from a study of OX40 agonist ivuxolimab in advanced cancers. Regarding the study as a whole: On average, CD8+ T cells had more expanded clones than CD4+.

Sequencing used immunoSEQ multiplex PCR; TCRdb keeps in-frame clones, though not all of them. The sample has 20,000 to 25,000 clones, 65% to 85% seen once. Per the germline V gene, CDR1 is MRHNA and CDR2 is SNTAGT. This CDR3 spans 14 amino acids. V lost 8 bases and J 5 bases, leaving 17 bases between the germline ends. The material sequenced was CD4+ or CD8+ T cells sorted from blood, taken in a trial of the OX40 agonist ivuxolimab. The gene calls are TRBV6-4 and TRBJ2-3; D may correspond to TRBD1 or TRBD2 (7 bases each). The TCR sequence derives from an adult with an advanced solid tumor such as melanoma, head and neck, liver or kidney cancer. In nucleotides, the CDR3 is TGTGCCAGCGCTTCAGGGGGGGCTGGAGATACGCAGTATTTT. It translates to CASASGGAGDTQYF.